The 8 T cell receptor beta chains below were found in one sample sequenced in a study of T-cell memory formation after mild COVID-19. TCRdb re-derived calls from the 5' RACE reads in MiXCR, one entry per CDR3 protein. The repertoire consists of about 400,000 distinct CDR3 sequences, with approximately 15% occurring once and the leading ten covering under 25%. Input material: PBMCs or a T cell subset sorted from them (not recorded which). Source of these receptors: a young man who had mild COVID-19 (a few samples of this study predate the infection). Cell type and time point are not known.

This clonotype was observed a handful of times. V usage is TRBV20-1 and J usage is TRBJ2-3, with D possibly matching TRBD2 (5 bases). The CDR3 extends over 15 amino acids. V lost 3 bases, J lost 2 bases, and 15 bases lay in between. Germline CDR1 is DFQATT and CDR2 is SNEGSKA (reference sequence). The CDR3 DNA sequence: TGCAGTGCTAGTGATAGGACTTCATTCACAGATACGCAGTATTTT. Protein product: CSASDRTSFTDTQYF.

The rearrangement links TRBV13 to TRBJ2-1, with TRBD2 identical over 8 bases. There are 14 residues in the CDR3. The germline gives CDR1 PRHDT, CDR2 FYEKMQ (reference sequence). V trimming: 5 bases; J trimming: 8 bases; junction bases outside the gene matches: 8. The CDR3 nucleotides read TGTGCCAGCAGCCAGACTAGCGCTAAGGATGAGCAGTTCTTC. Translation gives CASSQTSAKDEQFF.

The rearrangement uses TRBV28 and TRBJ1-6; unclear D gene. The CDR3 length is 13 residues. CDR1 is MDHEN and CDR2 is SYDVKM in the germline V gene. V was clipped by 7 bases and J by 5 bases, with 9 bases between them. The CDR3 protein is CASTNRNNSPLHF. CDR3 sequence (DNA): TGTGCCAGCACCAACAGAAATAATTCACCCCTCCACTTT.

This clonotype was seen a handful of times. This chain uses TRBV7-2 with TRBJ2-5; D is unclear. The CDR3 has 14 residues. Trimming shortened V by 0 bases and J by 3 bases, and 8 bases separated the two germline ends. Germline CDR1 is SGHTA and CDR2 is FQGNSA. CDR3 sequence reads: CASSLALSKETQYF. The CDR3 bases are TGTGCCAGCAGCTTAGCGCTCAGTAAAGAGACCCAGTACTTC. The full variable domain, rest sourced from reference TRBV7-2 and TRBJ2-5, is GAGVSQSPSNKVTEKGKDVELRCDPISGHTALYWYRQSLGQGLEFLIYFQGNSAPDKSGLPSDRFSAERTGGSVSTLTIQRTQQEDSAVYLCASSLALSKETQYFGPGTRLLVL.

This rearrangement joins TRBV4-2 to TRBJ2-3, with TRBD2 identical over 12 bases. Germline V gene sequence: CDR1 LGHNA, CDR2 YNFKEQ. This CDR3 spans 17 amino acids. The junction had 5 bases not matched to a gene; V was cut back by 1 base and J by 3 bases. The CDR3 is CASSQGLAGVPTDTQYF. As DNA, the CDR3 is TGTGCCAGCAGCCAAGGACTAGCGGGGGTTCCGACAGATACGCAGTATTTT.

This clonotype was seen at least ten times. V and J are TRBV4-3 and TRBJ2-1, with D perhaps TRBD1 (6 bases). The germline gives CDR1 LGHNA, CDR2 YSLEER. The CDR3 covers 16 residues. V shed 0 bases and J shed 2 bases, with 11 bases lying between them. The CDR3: CASSQDYRTAYNEQFF. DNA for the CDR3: TGCGCCAGCAGCCAAGATTACAGGACAGCCTACAATGAGCAGTTCTTC.

CDR3 protein: CASSTDRGQETQYF. The DNA for the CDR3 is TGTGCCAGCAGCACAGACAGGGGCCAAGAGACCCAGTACTTC. The genes are TRBV7-2 and TRBJ2-5, with TRBD1 matching 8 bases. The CDR3 extends over 14 amino acids. Germline-derived CDR1 and CDR2 are SGHTA and FQGNSA. V trimming: 5 bases; J trimming: 1 base; junction bases outside the gene matches: 3.

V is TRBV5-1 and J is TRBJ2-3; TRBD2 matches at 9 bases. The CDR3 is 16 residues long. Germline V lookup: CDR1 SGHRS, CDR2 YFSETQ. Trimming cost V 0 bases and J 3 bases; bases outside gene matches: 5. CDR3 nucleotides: TGCGCCAGCAGCTTGGCATCCCTAGCGGGAACAGATACGCAGTATTTT. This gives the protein CASSLASLAGTDTQYF.